The rows below give T cell receptor beta chains drawn from one sample of a study of blood T cell repertoires in COVID-19. Clones were read by immunoSEQ multiplex PCR, and TCRdb kept only the in-frame ones, dropping some. The table lists roughly 240,000 clones, approximately 86% of them singletons. Sample: peripheral blood. All receptors come from an older woman who had recovered from COVID-19. Both conserved end residues are part of each CDR3. A D gene is named only where the DNA matches it firmly. Where a row states a size, it is once, few, many or the class of an expanded clone; other rows omit it.

J gene,V gene,clone size,D gene,CDR3 DNA,CDR3 protein
TRBJ1-5,TRBV5-1,few,TRBD1,TGCGCCAGCAGCATTGGACAGGGCGACAATCAGCCCCAGCATTTT,CASSIGQGDNQPQHF
TRBJ2-5,TRBV5-1,-,-,TGCGCCAGCAGCTTGGAATACGGAGAGGAGGCGTACCAAGAGACCCAGTACTTC,CASSLEYGEEAYQETQYF
TRBJ1-2,TRBV7-3,-,TRBD1,TGTGCCAGCAGCTACGGACAGGGGTCTAACTATGGCTACACCTTC,CASSYGQGSNYGYTF
TRBJ2-4,TRBV2,-,-,TGTGCCAGCAGTGAAGTAGTAAAGAGGATTCAGTACTTC,CASSEVVKRIQYF
TRBJ2-3,TRBV5-1,-,-,TGCGCCAGCAGCTTGGACAGCTCAATCACAGATACGCAGTATTTT,CASSLDSSITDTQYF
TRBJ2-5,TRBV5-5,-,TRBD1,TGTGCCAGCAGCTTGGTCGGGACAGGCGGAGAGACCCAGTACTTC,CASSLVGTGGETQYF
TRBJ1-2,TRBV2,-,-,TGTGCCAGCAGCCAGGATAACTATGGCTACACCTTC,CASSQDNYGYTF
TRBJ2-3,TRBV28,-,-,TGTGCCAGCAGTCCGGCGGGTGGTACGCAGTATTTT,CASSPAGGTQYF
TRBJ1-1,TRBV7-2,-,TRBD1,TGTGCCAGCAGGTTACAGGGGGATGCCACTGAAGCTTTCTTT,CASRLQGDATEAFF
TRBJ2-1,TRBV7-7,-,TRBD2,TGTGCTAGCAGCCCCAGCGGGGCCTACAATGAGCAGTTCTTC,CASSPSGAYNEQFF
TRBJ2-2,TRBV3-1/TRBV3-2,-,-,TGTGCCAGCAGCCTCCGGGACACACACAGGGAGCTGTTTTTT,CASSLRDTHRELFF
TRBJ2-2,TRBV6-5,-,-,TGTGCCACCACTTCCGCGAACACCGGGGAGCTGTTTTTT,CATTSANTGELFF
TRBJ2-3,TRBV19,-,TRBD2,TGTGCCAGTTGGGCTAGCGGCCCGCAGTATTTT,CASWASGPQYF
TRBJ1-2,TRBV5-1,few,-,TGCGCCAGCAGCTTGGGACAGAACTATGGCTACACCTTC,CASSLGQNYGYTF
TRBJ1-2,TRBV7-2,-,-,TGTGCCAGCAGCTTGTTCCGCGGTCTGGGGGCGGAAGACTATGGCTACACCTTC,CASSLFRGLGAEDYGYTF
TRBJ2-3,TRBV5-1,-,TRBD2,TGCGCCAGCAGCTTGAGCGGGGAATCCACAGATACGCAGTATTTT,CASSLSGESTDTQYF
TRBJ1-2,TRBV6-5,-,-,TGTGCCAGCAGTTACGAGGGCCTCGGTGGCTACACCTTC,CASSYEGLGGYTF
TRBJ2-1,TRBV7-3,-,TRBD2,TGTGCCAGCAAGTTCAGCGGGGGGGCCAATGAGCAGTTCTTC,CASKFSGGANEQFF
TRBJ2-2,TRBV5-1,-,-,TGCGCCAGCAGCTTAGGAGCGGTTGAAACCGGGGAGCTGTTTTTT,CASSLGAVETGELFF
TRBJ1-2,TRBV9,-,-,TGTGCCAGCAGCGTAGATCCAGGGGACTATGGCTACACCTTC,CASSVDPGDYGYTF
TRBJ1-4,TRBV19,once,-,TGTGCCAGCCTAAAGGAAAAACTGTTTTTT,CASLKEKLFF
TRBJ2-1,TRBV20-1,-,-,TGCAGTGCTAGAGGAGCGGCGGTGCAGTTCTTC,CSARGAAVQFF
TRBJ1-4,TRBV18,-,-,TGTGCCAGCTCACCCAGGGGATCAACTAATGAAAAACTGTTTTTT,CASSPRGSTNEKLFF
TRBJ1-3,TRBV21-1,-,-,TGTGCCAGCAGCATCTTCCGGGACAGTCGCTCTGGAAACACCATATATTTT,CASSIFRDSRSGNTIYF
TRBJ1-5,TRBV11-2,-,TRBD1,TGTGCCAGCAGCCCGGGGACAGGGGCCCATAGCAATCAGCCCCAGCATTTT,CASSPGTGAHSNQPQHF
TRBJ2-2,TRBV7-3,-,TRBD1,TGTGCCAGCAGCTCAAACAGGGGGAACACCGGGGAGCTGTTTTTT,CASSSNRGNTGELFF
TRBJ1-1,TRBV10-3,-,-,TGTGCCATCAGTGAGTACAGGAACACTGAAGCTTTCTTT,CAISEYRNTEAFF
TRBJ2-5,TRBV7-3,few,-,TGTGCCAGCAGCTTAGAGTACCAAGAGACCCAGTACTTC,CASSLEYQETQYF
TRBJ2-2,TRBV5-1,-,-,TGCGCCTCCACGACAGGCAACTTGAACACCGGGGAGCTGTTTTTT,CASTTGNLNTGELFF
TRBJ1-2,TRBV9,-,TRBD1,TGTGCCAGCAGCGCTAGATGGACAGGCGTTCTCTATGGCTACACCTTC,CASSARWTGVLYGYTF
TRBJ2-5,TRBV5-1,-,-,TGCGCCAGCAGTCAACAACAAGAGACCCAGTACTTC,CASSQQQETQYF
TRBJ1-4,TRBV5-1,-,-,TGCGCCAGCAGCCTCAGAAGTAATGAAAAACTGTTTTTT,CASSLRSNEKLFF
TRBJ2-1,TRBV4-1,-,TRBD2,TGCGCCAGCAGCCAGGCCCCAGGACTAGCGTCAGGAGAGCAGTTCTTC,CASSQAPGLASGEQFF
TRBJ2-2,TRBV24-1,few,TRBD1,TGTGCCACCAGCCTGACAGGGGTCACCGGGGAGCTGTTTTTT,CATSLTGVTGELFF
TRBJ2-3,TRBV4-2,-,TRBD2,TGTGCCAGCAGCCAAGAGGGGGGGGGTCGGCCAGATACGCAGTATTTT,CASSQEGGGRPDTQYF
TRBJ2-5,TRBV7-9,-,TRBD1,TGTGCCAGCAGCTTACACGGGACAGGGGGCCAAGAGACCCAGTACTTC,CASSLHGTGGQETQYF
TRBJ1-5,TRBV7-2,-,-,TGTGCCAGCAGCTTAGGTTCGGTGAGGGAGCGCCAGCCCCAGCATTTT,CASSLGSVRERQPQHF
TRBJ2-7,TRBV27,-,TRBD1,TGTGCCAGCAGTACGAGACAGGGGGGTTATACCTACGAGCAGTACTTC,CASSTRQGGYTYEQYF
TRBJ1-3,TRBV7-9,-,-,TGTGCCAGCAGCTCTTGGACAGTAGGAAACACCATATATTTT,CASSSWTVGNTIYF
TRBJ1-1,TRBV6-5,-,TRBD1,TGTGCCAGCACTAAAACAGGGGGCCGGACTGAAGCTTTCTTT,CASTKTGGRTEAFF
TRBJ2-7,TRBV5-1,-,-,TGCGCCAGCAGCTTGGGGTCCGGGGACTACGAGCAGTACTTC,CASSLGSGDYEQYF
TRBJ2-5,TRBV3-1/TRBV3-2,-,TRBD2,TGTGCCACTCGACTAGCGGGGGGGCCGGGAGAGACCCAGTACTTC,CATRLAGGPGETQYF